This T cell receptor beta chain was sequenced for a study of early T cells in non-severe SARS-CoV-2 infection. Study in general: Sequencing was performed on bulk RNA from unsorted whole blood, leaving chains unpaired. General study findings and limits: Reliance on VDJdb matching favored anti-spike CD8 responses; private and CD4 specificities were missed.

The CDR3 consists of 16 residues. Trimming cost V 1 base and J 3 bases, with 16 bases left between them. CDR1 and CDR2 from the germline V gene are DFQATT and SNEGSKA (reference sequence). A remark on this clonotype: What it binds is unknown.

Unique molecular identifiers were affixed to single, distinct cDNA molecules. TCRdb independently ran MiXCR on the 5' RACE reads; one entry per CDR3 protein. Of over 55,000 distinct CDR3 sequences listed, about 9.3% are singletons. The chain joins TRBV20-1 to TRBJ1-3; D unresolved. Sequenced sample: whole blood. The clonotype originates from an adult who was a healthcare worker with PCR-confirmed SARS-CoV-2 infection or an uninfected control (not recorded which). Here the CDR3 DNA reads TGCAGTGCTAGAGTCCCGAACGCTAGACTTGGAAACACCATATATTTT. This sequence encodes CSARVPNARLGNTIYF.